Listed below are T cell receptor beta chains from one sample, sequenced in a study of cytomegalovirus exposure and HLA in healthy donors. Method: immunoSEQ multiplex PCR; TCRdb's copy keeps in-frame clones and lacks some. In the table there are around 100,000 clones, 60% to 80% of which are singletons. Sequences were obtained from PBMCs. Receptor source: a man aged 50-60 years in good health and CMV-seropositive. The CDR3 runs from the conserved cysteine through the conserved F or W. The order of the fields is V gene, D gene, clone size, J gene, CDR3 protein, CDR3 DNA. The D gene is left open where the match is weak. Rows may omit the clone size; those that give it use once, few, many or a size class.

V gene: TRBV9; D gene: TRBD2; clone size: NA; J gene: TRBJ2-5; CDR3 protein: CASSEGTSGTETQYF; CDR3 DNA: TGTGCCAGCAGCGAGGGGACTAGCGGGACGGAGACCCAGTACTTC
V gene: TRBV18; D gene: TRBD1; clone size: NA; J gene: TRBJ2-3; CDR3 protein: CASSPGQIGTDTQYF; CDR3 DNA: TGTGCCAGCTCACCGGGACAGATAGGCACAGATACGCAGTATTTT
V gene: TRBV18; D gene: TRBD1; clone size: NA; J gene: TRBJ1-1; CDR3 protein: CASSPWTGENTEAFF; CDR3 DNA: TGTGCCAGCTCACCCTGGACAGGGGAGAACACTGAAGCTTTCTTT
V gene: TRBV5-1; D gene: NA; clone size: NA; J gene: TRBJ2-2; CDR3 protein: CASSLGTTNTGELFF; CDR3 DNA: TGCGCCAGCAGCTTGGGGACAACGAACACCGGGGAGCTGTTTTTT
V gene: TRBV27; D gene: NA; clone size: NA; J gene: TRBJ1-5; CDR3 protein: CASSLFPPQGYSNQPQHF; CDR3 DNA: TGTGCCAGCAGTTTATTCCCACCACAGGGATATAGCAATCAGCCCCAGCATTTT
V gene: TRBV2; D gene: TRBD2; clone size: NA; J gene: TRBJ2-7; CDR3 protein: CASSERLAAFTPYEQYF; CDR3 DNA: TGTGCCAGCAGTGAAAGACTAGCGGCCTTTACCCCCTACGAGCAGTACTTC
V gene: TRBV2; D gene: TRBD2; clone size: NA; J gene: TRBJ2-3; CDR3 protein: CASSVRLAASTDTQYF; CDR3 DNA: TGTGCCAGCAGTGTGAGACTAGCGGCTAGCACAGATACGCAGTATTTT
V gene: TRBV5-1; D gene: NA; clone size: NA; J gene: TRBJ2-1; CDR3 protein: CASSLEQTSNEQFF; CDR3 DNA: TGCGCCAGCAGCTTGGAACAGACAAGCAATGAGCAGTTCTTC
V gene: TRBV5-1; D gene: TRBD1; clone size: NA; J gene: TRBJ2-7; CDR3 protein: CASSLMGDRFAQDEQYF; CDR3 DNA: TGCGCCAGCAGCTTGATGGGGGACAGGTTCGCCCAGGACGAGCAGTACTTC
V gene: TRBV28; D gene: TRBD2; clone size: NA; J gene: TRBJ2-3; CDR3 protein: CASSLSSLAGGPTDTQYF; CDR3 DNA: TGTGCCAGCAGTTTATCTTCCTTAGCGGGAGGGCCGACAGATACGCAGTATTTT
V gene: TRBV9; D gene: TRBD1; clone size: NA; J gene: TRBJ2-1; CDR3 protein: CASSSRDRVLVGGHDNEQFF; CDR3 DNA: TGTGCCAGCAGCTCCCGGGACAGGGTCCTAGTTGGGGGACATGACAATGAGCAGTTCTTC
V gene: TRBV10-1; D gene: TRBD2; clone size: NA; J gene: TRBJ2-2; CDR3 protein: CASHRTRPCGGFSRERLWTGELFF; CDR3 DNA: TGCGCCAGCCACCGAACCCGACCCTGCGGGGGATTCTCGCGGGAGAGGTTATGGACCGGGGAGCTGTTTTTT
V gene: TRBV5-4; D gene: TRBD2; clone size: NA; J gene: TRBJ2-7; CDR3 protein: CASSLAPGLAGYEQYF; CDR3 DNA: TGTGCCAGCAGCTTGGCCCCAGGACTAGCGGGCTACGAGCAGTACTTC
V gene: TRBV28; D gene: TRBD2; clone size: NA; J gene: TRBJ2-7; CDR3 protein: CASRPTSGRRDEQYF; CDR3 DNA: TGTGCCAGCAGGCCCACTAGCGGCCGACGGGACGAGCAGTACTTC
V gene: TRBV7-9; D gene: TRBD1; clone size: NA; J gene: TRBJ1-1; CDR3 protein: CASSLDRGPMNTEAFF; CDR3 DNA: TGTGCCAGCAGCTTAGACAGGGGCCCCATGAACACTGAAGCTTTCTTT
V gene: TRBV6-1; D gene: TRBD2; clone size: NA; J gene: TRBJ2-5; CDR3 protein: CASSGRLAGGPQETQYF; CDR3 DNA: TGTGCCAGCAGTGGCAGACTAGCGGGAGGACCACAAGAGACCCAGTACTTC
V gene: TRBV5-1; D gene: NA; clone size: NA; J gene: TRBJ2-3; CDR3 protein: CASSTSGVTDTQYF; CDR3 DNA: TGCGCCAGCAGCACAAGCGGAGTCACAGATACGCAGTATTTT
V gene: TRBV9; D gene: TRBD1; clone size: NA; J gene: TRBJ2-5; CDR3 protein: CASSVNLDRGQETQYF; CDR3 DNA: TGTGCCAGCAGCGTGAATCTTGACAGGGGGCAAGAGACCCAGTACTTC
V gene: TRBV19; D gene: TRBD2; clone size: many; J gene: TRBJ2-4; CDR3 protein: CASMTSGSSKNIQYF; CDR3 DNA: TGTGCCAGTATGACTAGCGGGAGCTCCAAAAACATTCAGTACTTC
V gene: TRBV6-5; D gene: TRBD2; clone size: once; J gene: TRBJ2-1; CDR3 protein: CASSALTSGSGEQFF; CDR3 DNA: TGTGCCAGCAGTGCCCTTACTAGCGGGAGCGGTGAGCAGTTCTTC
V gene: TRBV5-4; D gene: NA; clone size: NA; J gene: TRBJ2-5; CDR3 protein: CASSLDSGPQETQYF; CDR3 DNA: TGTGCCAGCAGCTTGGATAGCGGCCCACAAGAGACCCAGTACTTC
V gene: TRBV7-9; D gene: TRBD1; clone size: NA; J gene: TRBJ2-5; CDR3 protein: CASSLAGTGRETQYF; CDR3 DNA: TGTGCCAGCAGCTTAGCCGGGACAGGGCGAGAGACCCAGTACTTC
V gene: TRBV30; D gene: TRBD1; clone size: NA; J gene: TRBJ1-5; CDR3 protein: CAWSVGGTGVQPQHF; CDR3 DNA: TGTGCCTGGAGTGTAGGGGGGACAGGGGTACAGCCCCAGCATTTT
V gene: TRBV18; D gene: NA; clone size: NA; J gene: TRBJ1-4; CDR3 protein: CASSPRESGGNEKLFF; CDR3 DNA: TGTGCCAGCTCACCTCGTGAGTCCGGGGGTAATGAAAAACTGTTTTTT
V gene: TRBV28; D gene: TRBD1; clone size: NA; J gene: TRBJ1-2; CDR3 protein: CASSLTGVVYGYTF; CDR3 DNA: TGTGCCAGCAGTTTGACAGGGGTTGTCTATGGCTACACCTTC
V gene: TRBV14; D gene: NA; clone size: NA; J gene: TRBJ2-1; CDR3 protein: CASSYLTYNEQFF; CDR3 DNA: TGTGCCAGCAGCTATCTAACCTACAATGAGCAGTTCTTC
V gene: TRBV9; D gene: NA; clone size: few; J gene: TRBJ1-2; CDR3 protein: CASSVGSLNYGYTF; CDR3 DNA: TGTGCCAGCAGCGTGGGCAGCTTAAACTATGGCTACACCTTC
V gene: TRBV5-6; D gene: TRBD2; clone size: NA; J gene: TRBJ2-1; CDR3 protein: CASSPLAGGLREQFF; CDR3 DNA: TGTGCCAGCAGCCCTCTAGCGGGAGGGTTGCGGGAGCAGTTCTTC
V gene: TRBV11-3; D gene: TRBD1; clone size: NA; J gene: TRBJ2-1; CDR3 protein: CASSPSRTGINEQFF; CDR3 DNA: TGTGCCAGCAGCCCTAGCCGGACAGGGATCAATGAGCAGTTCTTC
V gene: TRBV4-1; D gene: NA; clone size: NA; J gene: TRBJ2-5; CDR3 protein: CASSTSRQHEKETQYF; CDR3 DNA: TGCGCCAGCAGCACCTCACGACAGCATGAGAAAGAGACCCAGTACTTC
V gene: TRBV2; D gene: TRBD2; clone size: NA; J gene: TRBJ2-5; CDR3 protein: CASSPTSVGETQYF; CDR3 DNA: TGTGCCAGCAGTCCTACTAGCGTGGGAGAGACCCAGTACTTC
V gene: TRBV27; D gene: TRBD1; clone size: few; J gene: TRBJ2-1; CDR3 protein: CASRRRDRYNEQFF; CDR3 DNA: TGTGCCAGCAGACGCCGGGACAGATACAATGAGCAGTTCTTC
V gene: TRBV28; D gene: NA; clone size: NA; J gene: TRBJ2-1; CDR3 protein: CASSVPGAGDEQFF; CDR3 DNA: TGTGCCAGCAGTGTCCCGGGGGCGGGGGATGAGCAGTTCTTC
V gene: TRBV7-8; D gene: NA; clone size: NA; J gene: TRBJ2-7; CDR3 protein: CASSLRSLAPHYEQYF; CDR3 DNA: TGTGCCAGCAGCTTACGGTCCCTAGCACCACACTACGAGCAGTACTTC
V gene: TRBV5-8; D gene: TRBD1; clone size: NA; J gene: TRBJ2-1; CDR3 protein: CASSLGQGLYNEQFF; CDR3 DNA: TGTGCCAGCAGCCTCGGACAGGGGCTTTACAATGAGCAGTTCTTC
V gene: TRBV29-1; D gene: NA; clone size: NA; J gene: TRBJ1-5; CDR3 protein: CSVAGGNQPQHF; CDR3 DNA: TGCAGCGTTGCAGGTGGAAATCAGCCCCAGCATTTT
V gene: TRBV11-3; D gene: NA; clone size: NA; J gene: TRBJ2-1; CDR3 protein: CASSLAQEGEQFF; CDR3 DNA: TGTGCCAGCAGCTTAGCCCAAGAGGGTGAGCAGTTCTTC
V gene: TRBV7-2; D gene: TRBD2; clone size: NA; J gene: TRBJ2-5; CDR3 protein: CASSRKAGVQGTQYF; CDR3 DNA: TGTGCCAGCAGCCGTAAAGCGGGGGTTCAAGGGACCCAGTACTTC
V gene: TRBV19; D gene: TRBD2; clone size: few; J gene: TRBJ2-1; CDR3 protein: CASSPAGGSSYNEQFF; CDR3 DNA: TGTGCCAGTAGTCCAGCGGGAGGGAGCTCCTACAATGAGCAGTTCTTC
V gene: TRBV19; D gene: TRBD1; clone size: NA; J gene: TRBJ1-3; CDR3 protein: CASQQGSSGNTIYF; CDR3 DNA: TGTGCCAGTCAACAGGGGAGTTCTGGAAACACCATATATTTT
V gene: TRBV5-4; D gene: TRBD1; clone size: NA; J gene: TRBJ1-4; CDR3 protein: CASSPGQGSEKLFF; CDR3 DNA: TGTGCCAGCAGCCCGGGACAGGGAAGTGAAAAACTGTTTTTT
V gene: TRBV4-1; D gene: NA; clone size: NA; J gene: TRBJ2-1; CDR3 protein: CAGQDPCGLYNEQFF; CDR3 DNA: TGCGCCGGCCAGGACCCCTGCGGGCTATACAATGAGCAGTTCTTC
V gene: TRBV19; D gene: TRBD1; clone size: few; J gene: TRBJ2-7; CDR3 protein: CATTPGQGDHEQYF; CDR3 DNA: TGTGCCACTACCCCGGGACAGGGTGACCACGAGCAGTACTTC
V gene: TRBV7-2; D gene: NA; clone size: NA; J gene: TRBJ2-3; CDR3 protein: CASSSRASTDTQYF; CDR3 DNA: TGTGCCAGCAGCTCGCGCGCTAGCACAGATACGCAGTATTTT
V gene: TRBV18; D gene: NA; clone size: NA; J gene: TRBJ1-4; CDR3 protein: CATLRGTNEKLFF; CDR3 DNA: TGTGCCACCCTGCGGGGAACTAATGAAAAACTGTTTTTT
V gene: TRBV5-1; D gene: TRBD2; clone size: NA; J gene: TRBJ2-3; CDR3 protein: CASSRAGGKDTQYF; CDR3 DNA: TGCGCCAGCAGCCGAGCGGGAGGTAAAGATACGCAGTATTTT
V gene: TRBV28; D gene: TRBD2; clone size: NA; J gene: TRBJ2-5; CDR3 protein: CASLGVGGETQYF; CDR3 DNA: TGTGCCAGTCTAGGTGTCGGGGGGGAGACCCAGTACTTC
V gene: TRBV6-6; D gene: NA; clone size: NA; J gene: TRBJ1-1; CDR3 protein: CASETGLGDTEAFF; CDR3 DNA: TGTGCCAGCGAAACAGGGCTTGGAGACACTGAAGCTTTCTTT
V gene: TRBV28; D gene: TRBD1; clone size: medium-sized; J gene: TRBJ1-1; CDR3 protein: CASSSQTGKPEAFF; CDR3 DNA: TGTGCCAGCAGTTCTCAGACAGGGAAGCCTGAAGCTTTCTTT
V gene: TRBV9; D gene: TRBD2; clone size: NA; J gene: TRBJ2-1; CDR3 protein: CASSVGGSPSNEQFF; CDR3 DNA: TGTGCCAGCAGCGTGGGCGGGAGCCCTTCCAATGAGCAGTTCTTC
V gene: TRBV2; D gene: TRBD1; clone size: NA; J gene: TRBJ1-3; CDR3 protein: CAIGTGSGNTIYF; CDR3 DNA: TGTGCCATTGGGACAGGCTCTGGAAACACCATATATTTT